Listed here is a single T cell receptor (beta chain). This entry belongs to a study of cytomegalovirus exposure and HLA in healthy donors. The PCR had 60 Vbeta and 13 Jbeta primers. The repertoire was sequenced with immunoSEQ multiplex PCR; TCRdb's copy has only in-frame clones and lacks some. The data show 150,000 to 200,000 clones, 84% seen once. CDR1 is LNHNV, CDR2 YYDKDF, per germline (reference sequence). With 4 bases clipped from V and 9 bases from J, the junction kept 7 bases outside the gene matches. CDR3 length: 14 amino acids. This chain links TRBV15 with TRBJ2-1, with 9 positions matching TRBD2. The TCR comes from a young man in good health and CMV-seronegative. The specimen was PBMCs. CDR3 residues: CATSTSGDTGEQFF. The CDR3, as DNA: TGTGCCACCAGCACTAGCGGGGACACGGGTGAGCAGTTCTTC. Filled out from reference TRBV15 and TRBJ2-1, the complete variable domain reads DAMVIQNPRYQVTQFGKPVTLSCSQTLNHNVMYWYQQKSSQAPKLLFHYYDKDFNNEADTPDNFQSRRPNTSFCFLDIRSPGLGDTAMYLCATSTSGDTGEQFFGPGTRLTVL.